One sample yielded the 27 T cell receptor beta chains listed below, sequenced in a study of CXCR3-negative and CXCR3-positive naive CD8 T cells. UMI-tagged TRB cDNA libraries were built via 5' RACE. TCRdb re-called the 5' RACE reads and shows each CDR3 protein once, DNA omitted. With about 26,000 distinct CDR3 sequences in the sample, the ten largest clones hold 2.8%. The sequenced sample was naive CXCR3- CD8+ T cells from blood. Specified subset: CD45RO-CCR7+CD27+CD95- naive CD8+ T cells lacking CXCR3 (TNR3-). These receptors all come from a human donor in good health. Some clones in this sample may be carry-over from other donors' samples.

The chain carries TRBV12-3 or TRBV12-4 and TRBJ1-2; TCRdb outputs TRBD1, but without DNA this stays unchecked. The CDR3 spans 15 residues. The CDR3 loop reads CASSSLPLRGYGYTF.

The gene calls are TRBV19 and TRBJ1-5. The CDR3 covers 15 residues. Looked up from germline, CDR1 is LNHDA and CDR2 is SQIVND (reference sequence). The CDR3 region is CASSFTDYSNQPQHF.

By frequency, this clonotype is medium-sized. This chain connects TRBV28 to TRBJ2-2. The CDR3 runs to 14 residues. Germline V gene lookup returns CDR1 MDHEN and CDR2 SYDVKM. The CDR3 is CASSGRLRTGELFF.

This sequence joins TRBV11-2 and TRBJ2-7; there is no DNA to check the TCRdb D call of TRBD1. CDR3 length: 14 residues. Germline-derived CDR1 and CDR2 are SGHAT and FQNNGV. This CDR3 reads CASSWGTAVYEQYF.

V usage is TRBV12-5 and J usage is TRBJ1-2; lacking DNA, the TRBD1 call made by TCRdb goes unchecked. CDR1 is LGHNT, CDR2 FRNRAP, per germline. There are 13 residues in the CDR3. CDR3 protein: CASGADRAYGYTF.

The CDR3 spells CASSHASGGNAEAFF. This chain joins TRBV3-1 and TRBJ1-1; TCRdb outputs TRBD1, but without DNA this stays unchecked. Germline assignment: CDR1 LGHDT and CDR2 YNNKEL (reference sequence). This CDR3 spans 15 amino acids. Using reference TRBV3-1 and TRBJ1-1 for the parts outside the CDR3, the full variable domain is DTAVSQTPKYLVTQMGNDKSIKCEQNLGHDTMYWYKQDSKKFLKIMFSYNNKELIINETVPNRFSPKSPDKAHLNLHINSLELGDSAVYFCASSHASGGNAEAFFGQGTRLTVV.

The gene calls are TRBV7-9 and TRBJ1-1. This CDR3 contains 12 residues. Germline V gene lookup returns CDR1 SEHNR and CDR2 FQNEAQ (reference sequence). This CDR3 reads CASSQKGTEAFF.

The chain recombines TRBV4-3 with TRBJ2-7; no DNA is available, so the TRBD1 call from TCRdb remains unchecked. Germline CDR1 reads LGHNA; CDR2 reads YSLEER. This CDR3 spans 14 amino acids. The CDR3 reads CASSQGGLSYEQYF.

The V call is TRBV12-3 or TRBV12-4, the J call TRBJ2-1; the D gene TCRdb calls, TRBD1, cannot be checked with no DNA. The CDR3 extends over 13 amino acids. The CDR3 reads CASSLLSPGEQFF.

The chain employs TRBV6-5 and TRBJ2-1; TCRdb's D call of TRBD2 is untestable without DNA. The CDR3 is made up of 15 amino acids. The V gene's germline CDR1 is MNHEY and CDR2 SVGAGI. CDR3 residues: CASSRTSGEVDEQFF.

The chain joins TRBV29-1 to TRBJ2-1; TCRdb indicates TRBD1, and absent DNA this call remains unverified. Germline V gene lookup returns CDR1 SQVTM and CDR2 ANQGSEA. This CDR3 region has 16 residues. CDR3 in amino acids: CSVEDGFGGSYNEQFF.

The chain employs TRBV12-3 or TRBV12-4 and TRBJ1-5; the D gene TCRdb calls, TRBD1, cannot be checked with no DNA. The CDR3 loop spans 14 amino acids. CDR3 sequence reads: CASSLTGFNQPQHF.

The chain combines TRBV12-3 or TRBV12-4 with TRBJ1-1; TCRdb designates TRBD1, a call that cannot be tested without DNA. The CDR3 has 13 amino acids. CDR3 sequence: CASSLVGDTEAFF.

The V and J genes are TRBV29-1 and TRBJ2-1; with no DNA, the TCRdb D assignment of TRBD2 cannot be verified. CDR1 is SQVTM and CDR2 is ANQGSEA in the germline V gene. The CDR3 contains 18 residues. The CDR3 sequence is CSVEDPWTSGGAYNEQFF.

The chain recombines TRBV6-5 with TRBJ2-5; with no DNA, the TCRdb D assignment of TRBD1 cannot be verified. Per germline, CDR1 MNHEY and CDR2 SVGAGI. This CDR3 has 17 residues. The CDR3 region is CASSYSTGSRQQETQYF.

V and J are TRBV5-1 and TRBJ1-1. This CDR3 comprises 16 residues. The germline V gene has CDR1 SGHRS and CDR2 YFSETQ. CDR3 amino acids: CASSLAGGQLNTEAFF. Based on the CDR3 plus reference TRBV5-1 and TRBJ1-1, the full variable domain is KAGVTQTPRYLIKTRGQQVTLSCSPISGHRSVSWYQQTPGQGLQFLFEYFSETQRNKGNFPGRFSGRQFSNSRSEMNVSTLELGDSALYLCASSLAGGQLNTEAFFGQGTRLTVV.

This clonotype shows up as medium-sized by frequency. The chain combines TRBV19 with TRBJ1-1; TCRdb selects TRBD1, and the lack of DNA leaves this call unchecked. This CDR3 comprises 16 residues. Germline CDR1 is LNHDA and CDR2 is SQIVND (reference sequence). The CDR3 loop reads CASSEDSGSKNTEAFF.

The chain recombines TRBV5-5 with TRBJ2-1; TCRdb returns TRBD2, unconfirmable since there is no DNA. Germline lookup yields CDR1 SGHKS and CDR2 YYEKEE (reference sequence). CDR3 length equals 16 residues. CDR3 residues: CASSLSGVSSYNEQFF.

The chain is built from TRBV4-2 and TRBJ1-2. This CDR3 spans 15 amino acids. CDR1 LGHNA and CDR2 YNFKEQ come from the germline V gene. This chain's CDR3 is CASSQGGGGSYGYTF.

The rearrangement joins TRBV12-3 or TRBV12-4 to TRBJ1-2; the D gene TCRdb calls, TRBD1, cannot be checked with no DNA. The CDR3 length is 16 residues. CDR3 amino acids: CASSHGLTTGVRGYTF.

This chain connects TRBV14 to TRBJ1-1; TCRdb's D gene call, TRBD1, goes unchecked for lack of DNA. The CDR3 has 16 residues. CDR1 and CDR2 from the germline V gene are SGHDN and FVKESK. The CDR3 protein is CASSQGGGTPNTEAFF.

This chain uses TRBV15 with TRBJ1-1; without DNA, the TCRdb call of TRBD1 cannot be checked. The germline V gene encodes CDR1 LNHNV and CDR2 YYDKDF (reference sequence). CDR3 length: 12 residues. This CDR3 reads CATSPVGTEAFF. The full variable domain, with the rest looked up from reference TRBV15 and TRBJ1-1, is DAMVIQNPRYQVTQFGKPVTLSCSQTLNHNVMYWYQQKSSQAPKLLFHYYDKDFNNEADTPDNFQSRRPNTSFCFLDIRSPGLGDTAMYLCATSPVGTEAFFGQGTRLTVV.

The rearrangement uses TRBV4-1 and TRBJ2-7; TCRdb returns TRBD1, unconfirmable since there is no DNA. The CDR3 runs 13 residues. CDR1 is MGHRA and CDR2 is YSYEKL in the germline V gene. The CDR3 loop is CASSQGGRLEQYF.

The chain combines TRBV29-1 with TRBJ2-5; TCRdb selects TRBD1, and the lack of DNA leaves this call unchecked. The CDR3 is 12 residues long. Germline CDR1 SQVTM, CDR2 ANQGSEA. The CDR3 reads CSEGDRAETQYF.

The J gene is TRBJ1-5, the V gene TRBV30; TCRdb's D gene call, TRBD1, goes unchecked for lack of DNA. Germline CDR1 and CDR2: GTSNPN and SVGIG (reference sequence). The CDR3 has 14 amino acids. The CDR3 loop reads CAWGPGVSNQPQHF.

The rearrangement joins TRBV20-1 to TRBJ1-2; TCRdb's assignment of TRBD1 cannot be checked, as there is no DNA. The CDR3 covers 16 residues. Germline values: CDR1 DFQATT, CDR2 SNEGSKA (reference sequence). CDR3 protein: CSARARDRGPAYGYTF.

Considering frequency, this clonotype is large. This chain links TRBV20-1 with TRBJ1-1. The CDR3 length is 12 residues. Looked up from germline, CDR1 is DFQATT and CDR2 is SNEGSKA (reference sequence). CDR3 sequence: CSAPSGVTEAFF.